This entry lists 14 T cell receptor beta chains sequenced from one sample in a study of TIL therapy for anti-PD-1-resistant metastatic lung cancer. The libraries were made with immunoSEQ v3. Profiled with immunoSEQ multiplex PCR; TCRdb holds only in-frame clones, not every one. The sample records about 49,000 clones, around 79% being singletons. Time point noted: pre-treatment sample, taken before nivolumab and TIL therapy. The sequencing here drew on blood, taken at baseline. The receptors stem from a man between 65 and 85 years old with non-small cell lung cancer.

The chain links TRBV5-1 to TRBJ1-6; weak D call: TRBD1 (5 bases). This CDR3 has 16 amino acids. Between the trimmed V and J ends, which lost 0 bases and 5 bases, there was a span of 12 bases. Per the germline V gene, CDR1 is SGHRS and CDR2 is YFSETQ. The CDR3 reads CASSLVAGANNSPLHF. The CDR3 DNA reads TGCGCCAGCAGCTTGGTGGCCGGGGCCAATAATTCACCCCTCCACTTT.

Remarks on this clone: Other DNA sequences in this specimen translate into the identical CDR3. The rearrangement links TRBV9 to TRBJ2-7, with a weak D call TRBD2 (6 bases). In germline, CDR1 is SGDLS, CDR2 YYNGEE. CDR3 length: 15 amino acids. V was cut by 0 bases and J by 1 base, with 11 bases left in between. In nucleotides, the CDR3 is TGTGCCAGCAGCGTAGGTGATAGCGGTTCCTACGAGCAGTACTTC. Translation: CASSVGDSGSYEQYF.

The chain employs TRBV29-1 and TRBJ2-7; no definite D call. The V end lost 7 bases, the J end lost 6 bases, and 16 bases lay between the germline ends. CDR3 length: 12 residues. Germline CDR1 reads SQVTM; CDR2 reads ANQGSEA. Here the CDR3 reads CSALSDGCEQYF. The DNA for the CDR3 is TGCAGCGCTCTGTCGGACGGCTGCGAGCAGTACTTC.

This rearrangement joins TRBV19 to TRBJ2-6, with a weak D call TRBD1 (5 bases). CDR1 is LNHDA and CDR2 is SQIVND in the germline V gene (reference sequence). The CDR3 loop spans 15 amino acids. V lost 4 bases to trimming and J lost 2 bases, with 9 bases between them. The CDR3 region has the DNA TGTGCCAGTAGTACCAGGGAAACTGGGGCCAACGTCCTGACTTTC. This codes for CASSTRETGANVLTF.

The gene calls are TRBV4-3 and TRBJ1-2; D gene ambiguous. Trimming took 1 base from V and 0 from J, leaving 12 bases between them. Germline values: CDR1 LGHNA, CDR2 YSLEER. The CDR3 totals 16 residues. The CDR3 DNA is TGCGCCAGCAGCCAAGGACTGCCTCCCGCTAACTATGGCTACACCTTC. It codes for CASSQGLPPANYGYTF.

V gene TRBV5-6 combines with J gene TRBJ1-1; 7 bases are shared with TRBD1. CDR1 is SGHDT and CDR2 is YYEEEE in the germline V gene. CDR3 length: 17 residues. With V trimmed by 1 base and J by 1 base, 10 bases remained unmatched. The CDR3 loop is CASSLTKRGRGNTEAFF. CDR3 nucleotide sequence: TGTGCCAGCAGCTTGACCAAAAGGGGGCGCGGGAACACTGAAGCTTTCTTT.

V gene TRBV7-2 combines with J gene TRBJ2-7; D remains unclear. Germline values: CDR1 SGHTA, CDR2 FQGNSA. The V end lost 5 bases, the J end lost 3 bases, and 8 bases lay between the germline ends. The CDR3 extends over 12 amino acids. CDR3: CASSPMGYEQYF. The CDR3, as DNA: TGTGCCAGCAGCCCCATGGGCTACGAGCAGTACTTC. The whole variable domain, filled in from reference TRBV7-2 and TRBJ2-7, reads GAGVSQSPSNKVTEKGKDVELRCDPISGHTALYWYRQSLGQGLEFLIYFQGNSAPDKSGLPSDRFSAERTGGSVSTLTIQRTQQEDSAVYLCASSPMGYEQYFGPGTRLTVT.

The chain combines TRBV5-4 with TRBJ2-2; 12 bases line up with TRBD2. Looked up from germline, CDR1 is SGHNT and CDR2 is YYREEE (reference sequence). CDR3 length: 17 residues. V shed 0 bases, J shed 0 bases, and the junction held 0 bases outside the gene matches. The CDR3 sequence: CASSLGTSGTNTGELFF. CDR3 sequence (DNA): TGTGCCAGCAGCTTGGGGACTAGCGGGACGAACACCGGGGAGCTGTTTTTT.

CDR3 in DNA: TGTGCCAGCAGCTTGAGGGACAGGGATGAAAAACTGTTTTTT. Amino acid sequence: CASSLRDRDEKLFF. The chain carries TRBV7-8 and TRBJ1-4; 9 positions match TRBD1. V shed 3 bases, J shed 6 bases, and the junction held 2 bases outside the gene matches. CDR1 and CDR2 from the germline V gene are SGHVS and FQNEAQ. The CDR3 contains 14 residues.

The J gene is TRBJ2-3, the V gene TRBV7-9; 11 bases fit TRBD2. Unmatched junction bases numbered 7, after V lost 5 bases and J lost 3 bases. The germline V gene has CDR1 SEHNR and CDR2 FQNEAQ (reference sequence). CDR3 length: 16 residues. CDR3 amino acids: CASSPTSGSGTDTQYF. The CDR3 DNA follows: TGTGCCAGCAGCCCCACTAGCGGGAGTGGGACAGATACGCAGTATTTT.

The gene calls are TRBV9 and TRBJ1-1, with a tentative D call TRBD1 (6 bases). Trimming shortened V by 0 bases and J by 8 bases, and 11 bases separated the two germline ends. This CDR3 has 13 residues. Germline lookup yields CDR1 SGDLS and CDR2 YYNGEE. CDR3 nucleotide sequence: TGTGCCAGCAGCGTAGCGGGGGCAGCAGAAGCTTTCTTT. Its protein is CASSVAGAAEAFF.

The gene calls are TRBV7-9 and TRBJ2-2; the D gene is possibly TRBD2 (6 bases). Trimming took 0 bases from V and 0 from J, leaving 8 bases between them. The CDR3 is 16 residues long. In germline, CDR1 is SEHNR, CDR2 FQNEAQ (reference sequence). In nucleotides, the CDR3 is TGTGCCAGCAGCTTAGCGGGAGGAGCGAACACCGGGGAGCTGTTTTTT. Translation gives CASSLAGGANTGELFF.

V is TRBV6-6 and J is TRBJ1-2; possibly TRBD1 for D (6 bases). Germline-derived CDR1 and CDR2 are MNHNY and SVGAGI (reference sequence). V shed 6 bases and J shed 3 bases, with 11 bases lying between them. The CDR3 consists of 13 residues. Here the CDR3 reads CASSLDRYYGYTF. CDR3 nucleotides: TGTGCCAGCAGCTTGGACAGATACTATGGCTACACCTTC.

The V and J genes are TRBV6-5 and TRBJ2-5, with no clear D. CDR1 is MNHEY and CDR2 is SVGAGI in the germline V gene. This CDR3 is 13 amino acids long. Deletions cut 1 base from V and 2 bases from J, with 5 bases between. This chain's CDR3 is CASSYYRQETQYF. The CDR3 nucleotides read TGTGCCAGCAGTTACTACAGACAAGAGACCCAGTACTTC.